The rows below give T cell receptor beta chains drawn from one sample of a study of a mutant IDH1 vaccine in newly diagnosed glioma. The assay was immunoSEQ multiplex PCR, and TCRdb's table has in-frame clones only and misses some. The repertoire holds approximately 80,000 clones, about 91% seen once, with approximately 0.58% in the top ten. No cognate antigen is known for these TCRs. The source material was PBMCs, sampled from a glioma patient whose treatment included an IDH1 peptide vaccine. Source of these receptors: a woman aged 45-65 years with glioma. The CDR3 runs from the conserved cysteine through the conserved F or W. D genes are given only for firm matches. Rows give clone size only sometimes, using once, few, many, or a class for an expanded clone.

V gene: TRBV9; J gene: TRBJ2-1; D gene: TRBD2; clone size: .; CDR3 protein: CASSVAGGINEQFF; CDR3 DNA: TGTGCCAGCAGCGTCGCGGGAGGGATCAATGAGCAGTTCTTC
V gene: TRBV30; J gene: TRBJ1-6; D gene: .; clone size: .; CDR3 protein: CAWSPMGSPLHF; CDR3 DNA: TGTGCCTGGAGTCCCATGGGTTCACCCCTCCACTTT
V gene: TRBV11-2; J gene: TRBJ2-1; D gene: .; clone size: .; CDR3 protein: CASSSKTGFNEQFF; CDR3 DNA: TGTGCCAGCAGCTCCAAGACAGGCTTCAATGAGCAGTTCTTC
V gene: TRBV9; J gene: TRBJ2-1; D gene: TRBD2; clone size: .; CDR3 protein: CASRGAGAAFNEQFF; CDR3 DNA: TGTGCCAGCAGGGGAGCGGGAGCCGCTTTCAATGAGCAGTTCTTC
V gene: TRBV20-1; J gene: TRBJ2-7; D gene: .; clone size: .; CDR3 protein: CSARNRSEQYF; CDR3 DNA: TGCAGTGCTAGAAACAGGAGCGAGCAGTACTTC
V gene: TRBV6-1; J gene: TRBJ1-2; D gene: .; clone size: .; CDR3 protein: CASSEGDYGYTF; CDR3 DNA: TGTGCCAGCAGTGAAGGGGACTATGGCTACACCTTC
V gene: TRBV28; J gene: TRBJ2-1; D gene: TRBD2; clone size: .; CDR3 protein: CAIELAGGFDEQFF; CDR3 DNA: TGTGCCATTGAACTAGCGGGAGGGTTCGATGAGCAGTTCTTC
V gene: TRBV4-1; J gene: TRBJ2-1; D gene: TRBD2; clone size: .; CDR3 protein: CASSRPGLAAYNEQFF; CDR3 DNA: TGCGCCAGCAGCCGGCCGGGACTAGCAGCCTACAATGAGCAGTTCTTC
V gene: TRBV7-9; J gene: TRBJ2-3; D gene: TRBD1; clone size: .; CDR3 protein: CASSSPGGHGTDTQYF; CDR3 DNA: TGTGCCAGCAGCTCCCCAGGGGGCCATGGAACAGATACGCAGTATTTT
V gene: TRBV19; J gene: TRBJ1-5; D gene: TRBD1; clone size: .; CDR3 protein: CASRGQGQGSNQPQHF; CDR3 DNA: TGTGCCAGTAGGGGACAGGGACAGGGAAGCAATCAGCCCCAGCATTTT
V gene: TRBV18; J gene: TRBJ1-1; D gene: .; clone size: once; CDR3 protein: CASSPPAGGTEAFF; CDR3 DNA: TGTGCCAGCTCACCACCGGCGGGGGGAACTGAAGCTTTCTTT
V gene: TRBV6-5; J gene: TRBJ2-7; D gene: TRBD1; clone size: .; CDR3 protein: CASSLNGQGGEQYF; CDR3 DNA: TGTGCCAGCAGTTTAAATGGACAGGGAGGCGAGCAGTACTTC
V gene: TRBV28; J gene: TRBJ2-1; D gene: TRBD1; clone size: .; CDR3 protein: CASSPLGTVYNEQFF; CDR3 DNA: TGTGCCAGCAGTCCACTTGGGACAGTATACAATGAGCAGTTCTTC
V gene: TRBV5-6; J gene: TRBJ2-7; D gene: .; clone size: .; CDR3 protein: CASSPRNRVKAEQYF; CDR3 DNA: TGTGCCAGCAGCCCCCGTAACAGGGTTAAGGCCGAGCAGTACTTC
V gene: TRBV6-5; J gene: TRBJ1-2; D gene: TRBD1; clone size: .; CDR3 protein: CASSRTGQNYGYTF; CDR3 DNA: TGTGCCAGCAGTCGTACGGGACAGAACTATGGCTACACCTTC
V gene: TRBV7-9; J gene: TRBJ1-2; D gene: TRBD1; clone size: .; CDR3 protein: CASTRQGGYGYTF; CDR3 DNA: TGTGCCAGCACCCGACAGGGAGGCTATGGCTACACCTTC
V gene: TRBV27; J gene: TRBJ2-1; D gene: TRBD2; clone size: .; CDR3 protein: CASSLDSASGRDEQFF; CDR3 DNA: TGTGCCAGCAGTCTCGACAGCGCTAGCGGGAGGGATGAGCAGTTCTTC
V gene: TRBV10-3; J gene: TRBJ2-4; D gene: .; clone size: .; CDR3 protein: CAISERQGAKNIQYF; CDR3 DNA: TGTGCCATCAGTGAGCGGCAGGGGGCCAAAAACATTCAGTACTTC
V gene: TRBV7-9; J gene: TRBJ1-2; D gene: .; clone size: .; CDR3 protein: CASSARTVSLGYTF; CDR3 DNA: TGTGCCAGCAGCGCCAGGACAGTTTCCTTAGGCTACACCTTC
V gene: TRBV5-1; J gene: TRBJ2-7; D gene: .; clone size: .; CDR3 protein: CASSLGVSDLYEQYF; CDR3 DNA: TGCGCCAGCAGCTTGGGGGTATCGGACCTCTACGAGCAGTACTTC
V gene: TRBV7-9; J gene: TRBJ2-7; D gene: .; clone size: .; CDR3 protein: CASTRSQQDYEQYF; CDR3 DNA: TGTGCCAGCACCCGATCCCAACAGGACTACGAGCAGTACTTC
V gene: TRBV7-3; J gene: TRBJ2-3; D gene: .; clone size: .; CDR3 protein: CASSLSRSLGTQYF; CDR3 DNA: TGTGCCAGCAGCTTAAGCAGGTCCCTCGGTACGCAGTATTTT
V gene: TRBV6-1; J gene: TRBJ1-4; D gene: .; clone size: .; CDR3 protein: CASSDSRGGTNEKLFF; CDR3 DNA: TGTGCCAGCAGTGATTCTCGGGGAGGGACTAATGAAAAACTGTTTTTT
V gene: TRBV28; J gene: TRBJ1-5; D gene: TRBD1; clone size: .; CDR3 protein: CASSLPGTGGQPQHF; CDR3 DNA: TGTGCCAGCAGTTTACCCGGGACAGGGGGTCAGCCCCAGCATTTT
V gene: TRBV2; J gene: TRBJ2-7; D gene: TRBD1; clone size: .; CDR3 protein: CASSGAAGGEQYF; CDR3 DNA: TGTGCCAGCAGTGGGGCAGCAGGGGGCGAGCAGTACTTC
V gene: TRBV5-4; J gene: TRBJ2-7; D gene: .; clone size: .; CDR3 protein: CASSLASDRQSYEQYF; CDR3 DNA: TGTGCCAGCAGCTTGGCCTCAGACAGGCAATCCTACGAGCAGTACTTC
V gene: TRBV7-8; J gene: TRBJ2-1; D gene: TRBD2; clone size: .; CDR3 protein: CASSLVPGREGGEQFF; CDR3 DNA: TGTGCCAGCAGCTTAGTTCCGGGCCGGGAGGGGGGTGAGCAGTTCTTC
V gene: TRBV28; J gene: TRBJ2-3; D gene: TRBD2; clone size: .; CDR3 protein: CASSPGTSVADTQYF; CDR3 DNA: TGTGCCAGCAGCCCCGGGACTAGCGTAGCAGATACGCAGTATTTT
V gene: TRBV5-8; J gene: TRBJ1-5; D gene: TRBD1; clone size: .; CDR3 protein: CASSPMTGYSNQPQHF; CDR3 DNA: TGTGCCAGCAGCCCCATGACAGGGTATAGCAATCAGCCCCAGCATTTT
V gene: TRBV19; J gene: TRBJ1-2; D gene: .; clone size: .; CDR3 protein: CASSLGQTNYGYTF; CDR3 DNA: TGTGCCAGTTCCCTTGGACAGACTAACTATGGCTACACCTTC
V gene: TRBV7-8; J gene: TRBJ2-1; D gene: .; clone size: .; CDR3 protein: CASSLRRGSNEQFF; CDR3 DNA: TGTGCCAGCAGCTTACGGCGGGGCAGCAATGAGCAGTTCTTC
V gene: TRBV25-1; J gene: TRBJ1-2; D gene: .; clone size: .; CDR3 protein: CASSDRGHGYTF; CDR3 DNA: TGTGCCAGCAGTGATAGGGGCCATGGCTACACCTTC
V gene: TRBV4-1; J gene: TRBJ1-1; D gene: .; clone size: once; CDR3 protein: CASSQNPGQMNTEAFF; CDR3 DNA: TGCGCCAGCAGCCAAAATCCCGGACAGATGAACACTGAAGCTTTCTTT
V gene: TRBV6-6; J gene: TRBJ2-7; D gene: TRBD1; clone size: .; CDR3 protein: CASSPGTGVYEQYF; CDR3 DNA: TGTGCCAGCAGCCCAGGGACAGGGGTCTACGAGCAGTACTTC
V gene: TRBV25-1; J gene: TRBJ1-1; D gene: .; clone size: .; CDR3 protein: CASSERRVKDTEAFF; CDR3 DNA: TGTGCCAGCAGTGAACGCCGAGTTAAGGACACTGAAGCTTTCTTT
V gene: TRBV6-5; J gene: TRBJ1-1; D gene: .; clone size: .; CDR3 protein: CASSVRGPMNTEAFF; CDR3 DNA: TGTGCCAGCAGTGTGAGGGGCCCTATGAACACTGAAGCTTTCTTT
V gene: TRBV6-5; J gene: TRBJ2-1; D gene: .; clone size: .; CDR3 protein: CASSLGNEQFF; CDR3 DNA: TGTGCCAGCAGTTTGGGCAATGAGCAGTTCTTC
V gene: TRBV6-1; J gene: TRBJ2-3; D gene: .; clone size: .; CDR3 protein: CASKIYSTDTQYF; CDR3 DNA: TGTGCCAGCAAGATCTATTCTACAGATACGCAGTATTTT
V gene: TRBV6-6; J gene: TRBJ2-7; D gene: .; clone size: .; CDR3 protein: CASSPAYEQYF; CDR3 DNA: TGTGCCAGCAGCCCAGCCTACGAGCAGTACTTC
V gene: TRBV5-1; J gene: TRBJ2-5; D gene: .; clone size: once; CDR3 protein: CASSLASRSVEGYF; CDR3 DNA: TGCGCCAGCAGCTTGGCCTCTCGAAGCGTAGAGGGGTACTTC